A single sample is the source of the 9 T cell receptor beta chains below, sequenced in a study of blood T cell repertoires in COVID-19. The data were produced by immunoSEQ multiplex PCR, yet TCRdb's version contains in-frame clones alone and is incomplete. The table lists fewer than 200,000 clones, about 74% of them singletons. Sample: peripheral blood. The source of these receptors is a man in his fifties or sixties with acute or convalescent COVID-19.

Here the CDR3 reads CASSLVTSGVIYNEQFF. In DNA form, the CDR3 reads TGTGCCAGCAGCCTCGTAACTAGCGGGGTGATTTACAATGAGCAGTTCTTC. V and J are TRBV13 and TRBJ2-1; 10 bases align to TRBD2. The CDR3 runs to 17 residues. V lost 5 bases to trimming and J lost 4 bases; unmatched junction nucleotides: 11. CDR1 and CDR2 from the germline V gene are PRHDT and FYEKMQ (reference sequence).

This clone was seen only a few times. J is TRBJ2-7 and V is TRBV5-1; TRBD1 might be the D (6 bases). V was pared by 3 bases and J by 2 bases, with 12 bases between. The germline gives CDR1 SGHRS, CDR2 YFSETQ. The CDR3 totals 14 residues. Here the CDR3 DNA reads TGCGCCAGCAGCTCGGACAGCACAACCTACGAGCAGTACTTC. Amino acids: CASSSDSTTYEQYF.

V gene TRBV27 combines with J gene TRBJ1-1; TRBD1 is a possible D gene (5 bases). The germline V gene has CDR1 MNHEY and CDR2 SMNVEV (reference sequence). CDR3 size: 17 residues. V lost 2 bases to trimming and J lost 4 bases, with 20 bases between them. Here the CDR3 reads CASSLVPPGVASTEAFF. CDR3 coding DNA: TGTGCCAGCAGTTTAGTCCCCCCGGGGGTAGCCAGCACTGAAGCTTTCTTT.

The rearrangement joins TRBV5-4 to TRBJ1-2; perhaps TRBD1 as D (6 bases). Germline CDR1 reads SGHNT; CDR2 reads YYREEE (reference sequence). Trimming left V 0 bases short and J 1 base short, with 13 bases between. This CDR3 is built from 16 residues. DNA of the CDR3: TGTGCCAGCAGCTTGGCTACAGGGCCAATTAACTATGGCTACACCTTC. Its protein product is CASSLATGPINYGYTF.

The chain joins TRBV5-1 to TRBJ2-5; TRBD1 matches at 9 bases. Germline V gives CDR1 SGHRS, CDR2 YFSETQ. The V and J ends lost 3 bases and 4 bases, in that order; junction bases with no gene match: 4. The CDR3 length is 14 residues. The CDR3 protein is CASSSGQGRETQYF. The CDR3 bases are TGCGCCAGCAGCTCTGGACAGGGGAGAGAGACCCAGTACTTC.

The chain employs TRBV19 and TRBJ2-3; 11 positions match TRBD1. From germline, CDR1 is LNHDA and CDR2 SQIVND (reference sequence). V was pared by 5 bases and J by 6 bases, with 7 bases of the junction left unmatched. This CDR3 contains 15 residues. CDR3 sequence: CASSQGTGGWDTQYF. In DNA, the CDR3 is TGTGCCAGTAGTCAAGGGACAGGGGGTTGGGATACGCAGTATTTT. Filled out from reference TRBV19 and TRBJ2-3, the complete variable domain reads DGGITQSPKYLFRKEGQNVTLSCEQNLNHDAMYWYRQDPGQGLRLIYYSQIVNDFQKGDIAEGYSVSREKKESFPLTVTSAQKNPTAFYLCASSQGTGGWDTQYFGPGTRLTVL.

The rearrangement uses TRBV6-2 or TRBV6-3 and TRBJ1-5, with a tentative D call TRBD1 (5 bases). This CDR3 region has 14 residues. The germline V gene has CDR1 MNHEY and CDR2 SVGEGT. The V and J ends lost 2 bases and 7 bases respectively, with 12 bases between them. CDR3 amino acids: CASSYTRDWQPQHF. In DNA, the CDR3 is TGTGCCAGCAGTTACACCAGGGACTGGCAGCCCCAGCATTTT.

The gene calls are TRBV19 and TRBJ2-1, with 7 bases matching TRBD1. Germline CDR1 is LNHDA and CDR2 is SQIVND (reference sequence). The CDR3 loop spans 14 amino acids. Trimming at V came to 1 base and at J to 6 bases, leaving 3 bases not matched to a gene. The CDR3 spells CASSIGRDSNEQFF. CDR3 DNA: TGTGCCAGTAGTATAGGTAGGGACAGCAATGAGCAGTTCTTC.

The chain joins TRBV21-1 to TRBJ1-2. TRBV21-1 is a pseudogene. The CDR3 consists of 19 residues. The CDR3 nucleotides are TGTGCCAGCAGCCCTCGGGAGGGGTACAGTGCCCCGCCTAACTATGGCTACACCTTC. Residues: CASSPREGYSAPPNYGYTF.